This T cell receptor (beta chain) was captured in a study of human CD8 memory T cell subsets. A remark on this clonotype: Antigen specificity is unknown.

Study-wide findings and caveats: From the Chao1 estimates, stem-like memory T cells appeared to be more diverse than precursor exhausted T cells. Few clonotypes were shared between stem-like memory and precursor exhausted T cells.

Making the TCR beta libraries relied on UMI-labeled 5' RACE. No DNA is given; TCRdb re-called the 5' RACE reads and lists each CDR3 protein once. The sample's table shows 19,000 or so distinct CDR3 sequences. The CDR3 runs to 16 residues. The germline V gene has CDR1 SEHNR and CDR2 FQNEAQ (reference sequence). This clonotype was sampled from a human donor in good health. The chain carries TRBV7-9 and TRBJ2-2; TCRdb proposes TRBD1, but this gene call is untestable without DNA. Input material: CD8+ stem-like memory T cells (TSCM and TCM) sorted from PBMCs. Regarding subset: stem-like memory CD8 T cells (TSTEM), CCR7+ PD-1- TIGIT-. This CDR3 is CASSPTGGQNTGELFF.